These T cell receptor beta chains were read from a single sample in a study of blood T cells in healthy people across ages. TCRdb reprocessed the 5' RACE reads with MiXCR, giving one entry per CDR3 protein. The sample holds some 320,000 distinct CDR3 sequences, roughly 29% seen once. Sequenced: blood. The receptor source for this set is a woman aged 65 to 85 in good health. Each CDR3 is given with its conserved first and last residue. Fields, in order: V gene, clone size, CDR3 protein. The size entry is marked missing in some rows and otherwise reads once, few, many or a size class.

V gene: TRBV7-9
clone size: few
CDR3 protein: CASSLAQSSSFF

V gene: TRBV2
clone size: few
CDR3 protein: CASSGDRTEQYF

V gene: TRBV29-1
clone size: few
CDR3 protein: CSAWTGLSEAFF

V gene: TRBV18
clone size: few
CDR3 protein: CASSPRTVSTEAFF

V gene: TRBV6-1
clone size: .
CDR3 protein: CASRLGQASYNEQFF

V gene: TRBV5-1
clone size: .
CDR3 protein: CASSFEGPENTEAFF

V gene: TRBV9
clone size: .
CDR3 protein: CASSVASGKLNEQYF

V gene: TRBV5-5
clone size: few
CDR3 protein: CASSLVGSIYTGELFF

V gene: TRBV4-1
clone size: .
CDR3 protein: CASSLDPSSYNEQFF

V gene: TRBV19
clone size: .
CDR3 protein: CASSLQGRGYTF

V gene: TRBV20-1
clone size: few
CDR3 protein: CSASGSIYGYTF

V gene: TRBV25-1
clone size: many
CDR3 protein: CASSEYKALETQYF

V gene: TRBV20-1
clone size: .
CDR3 protein: CSASRGWNTEAFF

V gene: TRBV24-1
clone size: .
CDR3 protein: CASARAGTDTQYF

V gene: TRBV24-1
clone size: few
CDR3 protein: CATDTQYF

V gene: TRBV12-3/TRBV12-4
clone size: few
CDR3 protein: CASSPLSSGIQYF

V gene: TRBV28
clone size: .
CDR3 protein: CASSSDRVQRTEAFF

V gene: TRBV5-1
clone size: .
CDR3 protein: CASRDRALSSYNSPLHF

V gene: TRBV7-9
clone size: few
CDR3 protein: CASGPQGEGVTKNIQYF

V gene: TRBV7-3
clone size: once
CDR3 protein: CASSLTNGNEQYF

V gene: TRBV5-1
clone size: .
CDR3 protein: CASSLAIQVAPIQQETQYF

V gene: TRBV7-2
clone size: .
CDR3 protein: CASSHREGWYEQYF

V gene: TRBV14
clone size: few
CDR3 protein: CASSQDSRRETQYF

V gene: TRBV5-1
clone size: few
CDR3 protein: CASSRTRDASSYEQYF

V gene: TRBV20-1
clone size: .
CDR3 protein: CSARLDKTQYF

V gene: TRBV28
clone size: few
CDR3 protein: CASSSPGREQFF

V gene: TRBV27
clone size: few
CDR3 protein: CASKGLADYNEQFF

V gene: TRBV7-2
clone size: .
CDR3 protein: CASSFDGSYEQYF

V gene: TRBV10-3
clone size: .
CDR3 protein: CAISGSYNEQFF